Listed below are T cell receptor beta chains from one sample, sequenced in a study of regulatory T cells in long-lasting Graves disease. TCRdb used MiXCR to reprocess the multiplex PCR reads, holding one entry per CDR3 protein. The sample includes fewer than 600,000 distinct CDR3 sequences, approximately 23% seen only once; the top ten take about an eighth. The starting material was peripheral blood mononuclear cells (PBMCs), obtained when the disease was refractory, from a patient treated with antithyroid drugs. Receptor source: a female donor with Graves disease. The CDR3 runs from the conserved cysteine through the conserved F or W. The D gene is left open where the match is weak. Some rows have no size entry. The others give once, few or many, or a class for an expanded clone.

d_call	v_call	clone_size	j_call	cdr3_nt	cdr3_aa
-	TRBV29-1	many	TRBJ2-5	TGCAGCGTTGAAGATAGGGAGGAGACCCAGTACTTC	CSVEDREETQYF
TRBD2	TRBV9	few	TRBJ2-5	TGTTCCTCCTCAAAGGGCCCGGTGGCGGGGGCCCAGTACTTC	CSSSKGPVAGAQYF
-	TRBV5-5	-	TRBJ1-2	TGTGCCAGCAGCCCCTCCGGCCTTGGGGAGGCGACCGGCTACACCTTC	CASSPSGLGEATGYTF
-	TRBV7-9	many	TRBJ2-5	TGTGCCAGCAGCTTAGGTCCAGGACTCCAAGAGACCCAGTACTTC	CASSLGPGLQETQYF
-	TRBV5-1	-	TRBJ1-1	TGCGCCAGCAGCTTTGAGGGCGCGGGGACTGAAGCTTTCTTT	CASSFEGAGTEAFF
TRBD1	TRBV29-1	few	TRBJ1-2	TGCAGCGTTGACGGGACAGGGGTCTACCCGTCGGTAGTGACCTTC	CSVDGTGVYPSVVTF
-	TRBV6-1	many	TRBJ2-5	TGTGCCAGCAGTGAAGGACAGGTGGGAGAGACCCAGTACTTC	CASSEGQVGETQYF
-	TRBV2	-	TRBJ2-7	TGTACCAGCAGCGTTGGGGGGCCCTACGAGCAGTACTTC	CTSSVGGPYEQYF
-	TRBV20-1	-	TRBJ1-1	TGCAGTGCTAGAGACGAGACAGCGGGGATAACTGAAGCTTTCTTT	CSARDETAGITEAFF
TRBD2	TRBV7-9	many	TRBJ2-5	TGTGCCACAAGCGGGGGTGTGGAGACCCAGTACTTC	CATSGGVETQYF